These T cell receptor beta chains were read from a single sample in a study of blood T cell repertoires in COVID-19. Measured with immunoSEQ multiplex PCR; TCRdb has only the in-frame clones, and not every one. Of roughly 280,000 clones listed, 80% to 90% are singletons. Sequenced material: peripheral blood. All receptors come from a man aged 30 to 45 with active or convalescent COVID-19. CDR3s include the opening cysteine and the closing phenylalanine or tryptophan. The D gene is left open where the match is weak. Not all rows give a size; the values are once, few, many and, for expanded clones, a class.

size: once
D: .
V: TRBV6-4
J: TRBJ2-3
DNA: TGTGCCAGCAGTGACTCCGACTTCACAGATACGCAGTATTTT
CDR3: CASSDSDFTDTQYF

size: few
D: .
V: TRBV5-1
J: TRBJ1-2
DNA: TGCGCCAGCAGCCCTGGAGGCTTGGACAGCCTCTATGGCTACACCTTC
CDR3: CASSPGGLDSLYGYTF

size: once
D: .
V: TRBV25-1
J: TRBJ1-2
DNA: TGTGCCACCCTACGTTTTGACTATGGCTACACCTTC
CDR3: CATLRFDYGYTF

size: .
D: TRBD2
V: TRBV6-1
J: TRBJ2-7
DNA: TGTGCCAGCAATGACGGCTGGGCGGGGGGTTCCTACGAGCAGTACTTC
CDR3: CASNDGWAGGSYEQYF

size: few
D: TRBD1
V: TRBV5-1
J: TRBJ1-1
DNA: TGCGCCAGCAGCATAAGACAGGGGGGAAGGACTGAAGCTTTCTTT
CDR3: CASSIRQGGRTEAFF

size: .
D: TRBD1
V: TRBV4-1
J: TRBJ1-1
DNA: TGCGCCAGCAGGCGAGACAGGGTGGGGGACACTGAAGCTTTCTTT
CDR3: CASRRDRVGDTEAFF

size: .
D: TRBD2
V: TRBV30
J: TRBJ2-5
DNA: TGTGCCTGGAGCGAGGGTGGACTAGCGGGAGAGACCCAGTACTTC
CDR3: CAWSEGGLAGETQYF

size: few
D: TRBD1
V: TRBV9
J: TRBJ1-1
DNA: TGTGCCAGCAGAGACAGGGGTACTGAAGCTTTCTTT
CDR3: CASRDRGTEAFF

size: .
D: TRBD2
V: TRBV4-1
J: TRBJ2-3
DNA: TGCGCCAGCAGCCAAGAGGGACTAGCGGGCCATTTAGATACGCAGTATTTT
CDR3: CASSQEGLAGHLDTQYF

size: .
D: .
V: TRBV5-4
J: TRBJ2-3
DNA: TGTGCCAGCAGCTCACAGGGCTCAGATACGCAGTATTTT
CDR3: CASSSQGSDTQYF

size: .
D: TRBD1
V: TRBV11-2
J: TRBJ2-7
DNA: TGTGCCAGCAGCTTAGACCGAACCGGGACAGGGGGATCCTACGAGCAGTACTTC
CDR3: CASSLDRTGTGGSYEQYF

size: .
D: .
V: TRBV7-9
J: TRBJ2-6
DNA: TGTGCCAGCAGCCCTTCGACAGTTGGGGCCAACGTCCTGACTTTC
CDR3: CASSPSTVGANVLTF

size: .
D: .
V: TRBV10-2
J: TRBJ2-3
DNA: TGCGCCAGCAGCCTAGAGAGCCATACGCAGTATTTT
CDR3: CASSLESHTQYF

size: .
D: .
V: TRBV7-2
J: TRBJ2-5
DNA: TGTGCCAGCAGCTTCCTCGGGGGGCCGCGGGAGACCCAGTACTTC
CDR3: CASSFLGGPRETQYF

size: .
D: TRBD2
V: TRBV5-1
J: TRBJ2-5
DNA: TGCGCCAGCAGCTTGGTCCTAGCGGTTGATGGGACCCAGTACTTC
CDR3: CASSLVLAVDGTQYF

size: .
D: TRBD2
V: TRBV2
J: TRBJ2-1
DNA: TGTGCCAGTAAGGGAGCGGGGGATTACAATGAGCAGTTCTTC
CDR3: CASKGAGDYNEQFF

size: .
D: TRBD1
V: TRBV19
J: TRBJ1-1
DNA: TGTGCCAGTAGTAGGGACAGGGGAGACACTGAAGCTTTCTTT
CDR3: CASSRDRGDTEAFF

size: .
D: TRBD2
V: TRBV9
J: TRBJ2-5
DNA: TGTGCCAGCAGCGTGGCGAGCGGGGGGGCCTGGGAGACCCAGTACTTC
CDR3: CASSVASGGAWETQYF